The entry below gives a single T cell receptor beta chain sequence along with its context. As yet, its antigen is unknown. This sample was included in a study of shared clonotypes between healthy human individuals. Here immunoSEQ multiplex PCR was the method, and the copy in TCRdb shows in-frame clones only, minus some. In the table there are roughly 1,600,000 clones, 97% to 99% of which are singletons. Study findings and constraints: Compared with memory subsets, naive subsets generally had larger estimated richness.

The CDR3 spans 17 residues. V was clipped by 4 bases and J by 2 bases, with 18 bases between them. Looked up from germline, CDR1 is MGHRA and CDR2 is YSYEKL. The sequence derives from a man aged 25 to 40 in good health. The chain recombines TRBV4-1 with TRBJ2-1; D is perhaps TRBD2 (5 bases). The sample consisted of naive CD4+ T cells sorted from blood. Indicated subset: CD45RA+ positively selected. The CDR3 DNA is TGCGCCAGCAGCCTCCCGCTCGAGCGGTCGACCTACAATGAGCAGTTCTTC. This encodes CASSLPLERSTYNEQFF.